The 20 T cell receptor beta chains in this list originate from one sample, sequenced in a study of response to subunit inactivated influenza vaccine. TCRdb used MiXCR to reprocess the RT-PCR reads, holding one entry per CDR3 protein. The table lists about 780,000 distinct CDR3 sequences, approximately 17% of them singletons. This specimen was PBMCs from blood, taken less than 6 days after vaccination. The receptors shown here come from a man aged 45 to 65 who received an inactivated influenza vaccine.

This clonotype was seen a few times. The chain has TRBV7-2 and TRBJ2-7; 9 bases agree with TRBD1. CDR1 SGHTA and CDR2 FQGNSA come from the germline V gene. Trimming removed 6 bases from V and 5 bases from J; junction bases left unmatched: 11. CDR3 size: 15 residues. The CDR3: CASSRMGQGQHEQYF. CDR3 nucleotide sequence: TGTGCCAGCAGTCGGATGGGACAGGGACAACACGAGCAGTACTTC.

The chain has TRBV2 and TRBJ2-5, with D perhaps assigned TRBD1 or TRBD2 (6 bases each). Germline-derived CDR1 and CDR2 are SNHLY and FYNNEI. Trimming cost V 4 bases and J 5 bases, with 14 bases left between them. This CDR3 is 14 amino acids long. The CDR3 region is CASSVSGARETQYF. The CDR3 DNA sequence: TGTGCCAGCAGTGTTTCGGGGGCGCGGGAGACCCAGTACTTC.

The CDR3 nucleotides read TGTGCCAGCAGTCGGGTCTCTAGCACAGATACGCAGTATTTT. Its protein is CASSRVSSTDTQYF. The chain joins TRBV2 to TRBJ2-3, with D hard to call. The germline gives CDR1 SNHLY, CDR2 FYNNEI. The CDR3 has 14 residues. With 5 bases removed from V and 0 bases from J, the gap between germline ends came to 9 bases.

The chain carries TRBV4-2 and TRBJ2-3; 13 bases line up with TRBD2. The CDR3 consists of 20 residues. V trimming: 5 bases; J trimming: 2 bases; junction bases outside the gene matches: 16. Germline assignment: CDR1 LGHNA and CDR2 YNFKEQ. CDR3 in DNA: TGTGCCAGCAGCGAAGTCCGACTAGCGGGAGGTCCCAAGTACACAGATACGCAGTATTTT. Amino acid sequence: CASSEVRLAGGPKYTDTQYF.

This clonotype was observed a few times. The chain links TRBV7-9 to TRBJ1-5; unclear D gene. Looked up from germline, CDR1 is SEHNR and CDR2 is FQNEAQ (reference sequence). This CDR3 has 14 amino acids. V was clipped by 1 base and J by 3 bases, with 7 bases between them. The chain's CDR3 is CASSLDGDNQPQHF. Written as DNA, the CDR3 is TGTGCCAGCAGCTTAGACGGGGACAATCAGCCCCAGCATTTT.

This clonotype was observed a handful of times. The chain joins TRBV29-1 to TRBJ2-7, with 10 bases identical to TRBD2. Germline V gene sequence: CDR1 SQVTM, CDR2 ANQGSEA. Trimming removed 7 bases from V and 3 bases from J; junction bases left unmatched: 3. CDR3 length: 12 amino acids. CDR3 in amino acids: CSGASGSYEQYF. In nucleotides, the CDR3 is TGCAGCGGGGCTAGCGGGAGCTACGAGCAGTACTTC.

The chain carries TRBV20-1 and TRBJ2-1; TRBD2 matches at 8 bases. Germline CDR1 is DFQATT and CDR2 is SNEGSKA (reference sequence). V lost 2 bases, J lost 4 bases, and 16 bases stayed unmatched. The CDR3 has 18 residues. CDR3 sequence (DNA): TGCAGTGCTAGAAGGAGCCCAACGCCGGGACTAGATTACAATGAGCAGTTCTTC. Protein product: CSARRSPTPGLDYNEQFF.

The J gene is TRBJ1-5, the V gene TRBV6-2 or TRBV6-3, with D possibly TRBD1 on 5 matching bases. This CDR3 is 15 amino acids long. The germline V gene has CDR1 MNHEY and CDR2 SVGEGT. V was shortened by 5 bases and J by 1 base, with 12 bases between the two germline ends. The CDR3 DNA follows: TGTGCCAGCAGTCCCCCAGGGTTGAGCAATCAGCCCCAGCATTTT. Translating it yields CASSPPGLSNQPQHF.

V and J are TRBV29-1 and TRBJ2-1; possibly TRBD2 for D (5 bases). Germline V CDR1 and CDR2: SQVTM, ANQGSEA. The CDR3 spans 13 residues. V was trimmed by 4 bases and J by 0 bases, leaving 7 bases between them. The CDR3 protein is CSVGGVSYNEQFF. CDR3 nucleotide sequence: TGCAGCGTTGGGGGAGTCTCCTACAATGAGCAGTTCTTC.

The chain carries TRBV20-1 and TRBJ2-1; the D is unclear. The CDR3 spans 14 residues. Germline CDR1 is DFQATT and CDR2 is SNEGSKA (reference sequence). V lost 1 base and J 8 bases, leaving 15 bases between the germline ends. DNA of the CDR3: TGCAGTGCTAGAGGGGCTAGTTATTATCATGAGCAGTTCTTC. It is translated as CSARGASYYHEQFF.

This clonotype has only a few counts. The rearrangement joins TRBV25-1 to TRBJ2-1; 7 bases align to TRBD2. CDR1 and CDR2 from the germline V gene are MGHDK and SYGVNS. V was pared by 1 base and J by 7 bases, with 4 bases of the junction left unmatched. The CDR3 runs to 14 residues. DNA for the CDR3: TGTGCCAGCAGTGAATTTGCCGGGGGGAATGAGCAGTTCTTC. Residues: CASSEFAGGNEQFF.

This clonotype has just a few counts. The V call is TRBV25-1, the J call TRBJ2-5; 8 bases map to TRBD2. Per germline, CDR1 MGHDK and CDR2 SYGVNS. The junction had 7 bases not matched to a gene; V was cut back by 2 bases and J by 5 bases. This CDR3 region has 15 residues. Written as DNA, the CDR3 is TGTGCCAGCAGTGAACAGGACGGGGGGGATGAGACCCAGTACTTC. It yields the protein CASSEQDGGDETQYF. The full variable domain, in which reference TRBV25-1 and TRBJ2-5 provide the parts outside the CDR3, is EADIYQTPRYLVIGTGKKITLECSQTMGHDKMYWYQQDPGMELHLIHYSYGVNSTEKGDLSSESTVSRIRTEHFPLTLESARPSHTSQYLCASSEQDGGDETQYFGPGTRLLVL.

The V and J genes are TRBV7-9 and TRBJ1-2; no clear D. V shed 5 bases and J shed 8 bases, with 12 bases lying between them. This CDR3 spans 12 amino acids. The germline V gene has CDR1 SEHNR and CDR2 FQNEAQ (reference sequence). CDR3 region: CASSITWGGYTF. CDR3 nucleotide sequence: TGTGCCAGCAGCATCACATGGGGAGGCTACACCTTC.

This clonotype was seen a handful of times. The chain couples TRBV20-1 to TRBJ2-6; D gene uncertain. V was trimmed by 6 bases and J by 1 base, leaving 7 bases between them. The CDR3 contains 13 residues. CDR1 and CDR2 from the germline V gene are DFQATT and SNEGSKA (reference sequence). CDR3 protein: CSAESSGANVLTF. CDR3 nucleotides: TGCAGTGCCGAGTCATCTGGGGCCAACGTCCTGACTTTC.

In this sample, this clonotype turned up a few times. V is TRBV25-1 and J is TRBJ2-3; D gene unclear. The CDR3 length is 11 residues. Germline assignment: CDR1 MGHDK and CDR2 SYGVNS. V lost 4 bases and J lost 4, with 3 bases in between. CDR3 protein: CASSGSDTQYF. CDR3 bases: TGTGCCAGCAGTGGTTCAGATACGCAGTATTTT.

The chain carries TRBV6-5 and TRBJ1-5; D is perhaps TRBD1 (5 bases). The V gene's germline CDR1 is MNHEY and CDR2 SVGAGI. V lost 2 bases, J lost 5 bases, and 22 bases lay in between. The CDR3 has 18 residues. In DNA form, the CDR3 reads TGTGCCAGCAGTTACAGGGGCTTTCAAATGGGGATTTATCAGCCCCAGCATTTT. Protein sequence: CASSYRGFQMGIYQPQHF.

This clonotype was seen a few times. This chain connects TRBV4-2 to TRBJ2-6; D gene unclear. From germline, CDR1 is LGHNA and CDR2 YNFKEQ. V lost 0 bases, J lost 8 bases, and 11 bases lay in between. This CDR3 has 15 amino acids. The CDR3 nucleotides are TGTGCCAGCAGCCAAGAAACGTACGGGCCCAACGTCCTGACTTTC. Residues: CASSQETYGPNVLTF.

In this sample, this clonotype turned up a few times. V is TRBV7-2 and J is TRBJ2-7; tentative D call: TRBD1 (6 bases). Trimming removed 4 bases at V and 2 bases at J, with 6 bases between. There are 12 residues in the CDR3. Germline V gene lookup returns CDR1 SGHTA and CDR2 FQGNSA. The CDR3: CASSWGPYEQYF. The DNA for the CDR3 is TGTGCCAGCAGCTGGGGGCCCTACGAGCAGTACTTC.

In its sample, this clonotype was seen a few times. V is TRBV5-1 and J is TRBJ1-3; D is ambiguous. This CDR3 has 14 residues. Trimming pared 4 bases from V and 0 bases from J, leaving 8 bases between. Looked up from germline, CDR1 is SGHRS and CDR2 is YFSETQ. CDR3 DNA sequence: TGCGCCAGCAGCGTCGGGATCTCTGGAAACACCATATATTTT. Residues: CASSVGISGNTIYF.

This clonotype was seen a few times. The rearrangement uses TRBV6-5 and TRBJ1-2, with D possibly TRBD1 on 6 matching bases. CDR3 length: 14 residues. V was clipped by 2 bases and J by 6 bases, with 13 bases between them. Germline CDR1 MNHEY, CDR2 SVGAGI. The CDR3 protein is CASSYTGKGDGYTF. For the CDR3, the DNA is TGTGCCAGCAGTTACACAGGGAAGGGGGATGGCTACACCTTC.